Listed below are T cell receptor beta chains from one sample, sequenced in a study of regulatory T cells in long-lasting Graves disease. TCRdb reanalysed the multiplex PCR reads using MiXCR and keeps one entry per CDR3 protein. In the table there are 350,000 to 550,000 distinct CDR3 sequences, 13% to 15% of which are singletons. These same data were also listed under a study on T cells in Graves' hyperthyroidism and ophthalmopathy.

Sample: peripheral blood mononuclear cells (PBMCs), taken at new diagnosis, from a patient treated with antithyroid drugs. The source is a woman aged 45 to 65 with Graves disease. CDR3s include the opening cysteine and the closing phenylalanine or tryptophan. D genes are given only for firm matches. Clone size appears in some rows only: once, few, many, or a class for an expanded clone.

>TRBJ2-7|TRBV7-6|few|.
TGTGCCAGCAGCCTTAGGCAGGGGGGCGAGCAGTACTTC
CASSLRQGGEQYF
>TRBJ2-2|TRBV30|.|.
TGTGCCTGGAGTTGGGGTGTAGGGGAGCTGTTTTTT
CAWSWGVGELFF
>TRBJ2-1|TRBV7-9|many|.
TGTGCCAGCAGCTTCACTAGCTATTCCTACAATGAGCAGTTCTTC
CASSFTSYSYNEQFF
>TRBJ1-1|TRBV27|many|.
TGTGCCAGCAGTTTATACGGGAACACTGAAGCTTTCTTT
CASSLYGNTEAFF
>TRBJ2-7|TRBV9|.|TRBD1
TGTGCCAGCAGCGAGACAGGGTTTACGACCTACGAGCAGTACTTC
CASSETGFTTYEQYF
>TRBJ2-1|TRBV6-4|once|TRBD2
TGTGCCAGCAGTTATAGGCTAGCGGGAGTGGGGTCCTACAATGAGCAGTTCTTC
CASSYRLAGVGSYNEQFF
>TRBJ2-5|TRBV7-9|.|TRBD1
TGTGCCAGCAGCTCTCGGAACAGGGGGCTCGAGACCCAGTACTTC
CASSSRNRGLETQYF
>TRBJ2-3|TRBV12-3/TRBV12-4|.|TRBD2
TGTGCCAGCAGCACCCCGGGACTAGCGGACCCTAAGGAGTTCACAGATACGCAGTATTTT
CASSTPGLADPKEFTDTQYF
>TRBJ2-4|TRBV5-1|many|.
TGCGCCAGCAGCTTGGCTCTTGGGGGAGGACAAAACATTCAGTACTTC
CASSLALGGGQNIQYF
>TRBJ2-1|TRBV10-2|few|.
TGCGCCAGCAGAGGGGGGTTTGGCGGGCCCGACAATGAGCAGTTCTTC
CASRGGFGGPDNEQFF
>TRBJ2-1|TRBV3-1|many|.
TGTGCCAGCAGCCAGGGGGGGCCCAATGAGCAGTTCTTC
CASSQGGPNEQFF
>TRBJ1-5|TRBV5-6|.|.
TGTGCCAGCAGCCGCCTTGGGGGGCCTAGCAATCAGCCCCAGCATTTT
CASSRLGGPSNQPQHF
>TRBJ2-1|TRBV11-3|many|TRBD2
TGTGCCAGCAGCTTAGGCTTTGGGGAGGGTGAGCAGTTCTTC
CASSLGFGEGEQFF
>TRBJ1-2|TRBV9|many|TRBD1
TGTGCCAGCAGCGCCCTACAGGGGATGGTAGGCTACACCTTC
CASSALQGMVGYTF
>TRBJ2-1|TRBV18|few|.
TGTGCCAGCTCACCACCTAGTGACCAATACAATGAGCAGTTCTTC
CASSPPSDQYNEQFF
>TRBJ2-3|TRBV6-5|many|.
TGTGCCAGCAGTTACGGGCTAGCCTCAGATACGCAGTATTTT
CASSYGLASDTQYF
>TRBJ2-3|TRBV19|few|.
TGTGCCAGTATAGCCAGGGGCACAGATACGCAGTATTTT
CASIARGTDTQYF
>TRBJ2-1|TRBV19|few|.
TGTGCCAGTAGTATCGGGTTCGGACAGTTTTTGCCCTACAATGAGCAGTTCTTC
CASSIGFGQFLPYNEQFF
>TRBJ2-4|TRBV6-1|.|.
TGTGCCAGCGGACAAACGAACATTCAGTACTTC
CASGQTNIQYF
>TRBJ1-4|TRBV27|few|.
TGTGCCAGCAGTTTCCAGGGGCCTAATGAAAAACTGTTTTTT
CASSFQGPNEKLFF
>TRBJ2-7|TRBV10-3|few|.
TGTGCCATCAGAGACACCCGAGGAGAAGAGACCCCCTACGAGCAGTACTTC
CAIRDTRGEETPYEQYF
>TRBJ1-4|TRBV5-1|few|.
TGCGCCAGCAGCGGGACCGGGACCCCGAATGAAAAACTGTTTTTT
CASSGTGTPNEKLFF
>TRBJ2-3|TRBV6-1|many|.
TGTGCCATCGGGAGTAGCACAGATACGCAGTATTTT
CAIGSSTDTQYF
>TRBJ2-7|TRBV28|many|TRBD2
TGTGCCAGCAGTCGAAGGGGGCGACTAGCGGGAGGGGACGAGCAGTACTTC
CASSRRGRLAGGDEQYF
>TRBJ2-7|TRBV6-1|once|TRBD1
TGTGCCAGCAGCCATAGGGACAGGGTCGAGCAGTACTTC
CASSHRDRVEQYF
>TRBJ1-1|TRBV27|few|TRBD1
TGTGCCAGCAGTTCCGTCCCGGGACAGGGTACGGACATTGAAGCTTTCTTT
CASSSVPGQGTDIEAFF
>TRBJ2-1|TRBV27|many|.
TGTGCCAGCAGTTTCGGGGGAAAGGAAAGGAGTCGACTGAATGAGCAGTTCTTC
CASSFGGKERSRLNEQFF
>TRBJ1-3|TRBV30|few|.
TGTGCCTGGAGTCCCGACGGGGGTGGAAACACCATATATTTT
CAWSPDGGGNTIYF
>TRBJ2-2|TRBV9|.|TRBD2
TGTGCCAGCAGCGTAGTACTAGCGGGAGACACCGGGGAGCTGTTTTTT
CASSVVLAGDTGELFF
>TRBJ2-7|TRBV5-8|.|TRBD2
TGTGCCAGCACCCTGGGTGAAACTAGCGCGTACGAGCAGTACTTC
CASTLGETSAYEQYF
>TRBJ2-5|TRBV6-2/TRBV6-3|few|.
TGTGCCAGCAGCGGGACGTTCGAAGAGACCCAGTACTTC
CASSGTFEETQYF
>TRBJ2-2|TRBV5-1|.|.
TGTGCCAGCAGCTTTAATGGTGGCACCGGGGAGCTGTTTTTT
CASSFNGGTGELFF
>TRBJ2-1|TRBV4-1|many|TRBD2
TGCGCCAGCAGCCACTTGGGACTAGCGGACCCCAATGAGCAGTTCTTC
CASSHLGLADPNEQFF
>TRBJ1-1|TRBV14|many|.
TGTGCCAGCAGCCAAGAGGTTCTCACTGAAGCTTTCTTT
CASSQEVLTEAFF
>TRBJ2-3|TRBV7-9|.|.
TGTGCCAGCAGGCGGGGAGCGGGAGATACGCAGTATTTT
CASRRGAGDTQYF
>TRBJ2-1|TRBV24-1|many|TRBD2
TGTGCCACCAGTGATAACGGACTAGACAATATGTACAATGAGCAGTTCTTC
CATSDNGLDNMYNEQFF
>TRBJ2-1|TRBV7-3|many|TRBD2
TGTGCCAGCAGCAAAGCGGGAGCTTACAATGAGCAGTTCTTC
CASSKAGAYNEQFF
>TRBJ2-2|TRBV27|many|TRBD2
TGTGCCAGCAGTTTGACTAGCGGGAGCTCGTCAGTCACCGGGGAGCTGTTTTTT
CASSLTSGSSSVTGELFF
>TRBJ2-1|TRBV7-9|many|.
TGTGCCAGCAGCCCGGGTCGGGGGCTCTACAATGAGCAGTTCTTC
CASSPGRGLYNEQFF
>TRBJ2-7|TRBV2|.|TRBD2
TGTGCCAGCAGTGGACTAGCGGGACAAAATTCGTTTTCCCCCTGGGAGCAGTACTTC
CASSGLAGQNSFSPWEQYF
>TRBJ2-7|TRBV18|many|.
TGTGCCAGCTCACCACAGGAATACGAGCAGTACTTC
CASSPQEYEQYF
>TRBJ2-5|TRBV4-1|few|TRBD1
TGCGCCAGCAGCCCACGGCCGGGACAGGGTGAGACCCAGTACTTC
CASSPRPGQGETQYF
>TRBJ2-1|TRBV7-2|few|TRBD1
TGTGCCAGCAGCTTATTTGACAGGGGGCCCTACAATGAGCAGTTCTTC
CASSLFDRGPYNEQFF
>TRBJ2-2|TRBV5-1|few|.
TGCGCCAGCAGCTTGGCGGCAACAGTGAACACCGGGGAGCTGTTTTTT
CASSLAATVNTGELFF
>TRBJ1-2|TRBV20-1|many|.
TGCAGTGCTAGGGAACCGATTAACTATGGCTACACCTTC
CSAREPINYGYTF
>TRBJ2-1|TRBV6-4|few|TRBD2
TGTGCCAGCAGTGACAGGATCAGCGGGGGGAAGAATGAGCAGTTCTTC
CASSDRISGGKNEQFF
>TRBJ1-6|TRBV20-1|few|.
TGCAGTGCTAGAGTATTTGGGGCTTCGGATTCACCCCTCCACTTT
CSARVFGASDSPLHF
>TRBJ2-2|TRBV5-1|.|.
TGCGCCAGCAGCATGACGGGTTTCAACACCGGGGAGCTGTTTTTT
CASSMTGFNTGELFF
>TRBJ2-7|TRBV10-1|many|.
TGCGCCAGCAGTGAGTCTACTAGCCGAAACGAGCAGTACTTC
CASSESTSRNEQYF
>TRBJ2-3|TRBV20-1|.|.
TGCAGTGCTACATCCCGGGACGGGAGCACAGATACGCAGTATTTT
CSATSRDGSTDTQYF